The 27 T cell receptor beta chains below all came from one sample that was sequenced in a study of T cells after yellow fever vaccination. TCRdb reanalysed the 5' RACE reads using MiXCR and keeps one entry per CDR3 protein. The data show about 400,000 distinct CDR3 sequences, with under 14% seen just once and less than 20% held by the top ten. The material was PBMCs, obtained on the day of the first yellow fever vaccination. These receptors were collected from a man between 18 and 29 years old who received the YFV17D yellow fever vaccine.

Concerning this clonotype: The junction differs from germline at one of its ends, possibly a read error. The J gene is TRBJ1-2, the V gene TRBV20-1; 9 bases line up with TRBD1. This CDR3 comprises 16 residues. Germline V gives CDR1 DFQATT, CDR2 SNEGSKA (reference sequence). This CDR3 is CCARDPLGTGNYGYTF. The CDR3 bases are TGCTGTGCTAGAGATCCTCTCGGGACAGGGAACTATGGCTACACCTTC.

This clonotype was found many times. This rearrangement joins TRBV2 to TRBJ2-3; possibly TRBD2 for D (7 bases). The ends were cut back, 7 bases at V and 2 bases at J, with 22 bases in the middle. Germline CDR1 is SNHLY and CDR2 is FYNNEI. The CDR3 runs 17 residues. The CDR3 here is CASTPPRGGPVTDTQYF. The CDR3 DNA follows: TGTGCCAGCACCCCTCCGAGGGGGGGGCCTGTCACAGATACGCAGTATTTT.

This chain connects TRBV18 to TRBJ1-3; 12 bases line up with TRBD1. The V gene's germline CDR1 is KGHSH and CDR2 LQKENI. With 4 bases clipped from V and 4 bases from J, the junction kept 2 bases outside the gene matches. There are 15 residues in the CDR3. The CDR3 loop is CASSRGQGAGNTIYF. In DNA form, the CDR3 reads TGTGCCAGCTCACGGGGACAGGGGGCCGGAAACACCATATATTTT.

The rearrangement joins TRBV29-1 to TRBJ1-1; TRBD1 matches 7 bases. Germline V gene lookup returns CDR1 SQVTM and CDR2 ANQGSEA. The CDR3 runs 13 residues. The V gene end was trimmed by 7 bases and the J gene end by 5 bases; junction bases not matched to a gene: 10. In DNA form, the CDR3 reads TGCAGCGGAACGACACAGGGGTGGACTGAAGCTTTCTTT. Residues: CSGTTQGWTEAFF. Full variable domain (missing parts from reference TRBV29-1 and TRBJ1-1): SAVISQKPSRDICQRGTSLTIQCQVDSQVTMMFWYRQQPGQSLTLIATANQGSEATYESGFVIDKFPISRPNLTFSTLTVSNMSPEDSSIYLCSGTTQGWTEAFFGQGTRLTVV.

This clonotype was seen at least ten times. V usage is TRBV5-1 and J usage is TRBJ1-1; maybe TRBD1 (6 bases). The CDR3 sequence is 14 residues long. Germline assignment: CDR1 SGHRS and CDR2 YFSETQ. The V end was cut by 0 bases, the J end by 4 bases, with 10 bases between. The CDR3 region has the DNA TGCGCCAGCAGCTTGGCAGAGGGGGGCACTGAAGCTTTCTTT. Translation: CASSLAEGGTEAFF.

This clonotype appeared a few times. The chain has TRBV7-2 and TRBJ2-7; TRBD2 might be the D (5 bases). This CDR3 contains 13 residues. Germline V lookup: CDR1 SGHTA, CDR2 FQGNSA. V lost 3 bases to trimming and J lost 0 bases, with 6 bases between them. The DNA of the CDR3 is TGTGCCAGCAGCTTGAGCGGCTCCTACGAGCAGTACGTC. It is translated as CASSLSGSYEQYV.

This clonotype appeared a few times. The V call is TRBV5-1, the J call TRBJ2-5; TRBD2 matches at 14 bases. Germline CDR1 SGHRS, CDR2 YFSETQ. This CDR3 has 18 amino acids. Germline trimming cut 3 bases from V and 0 bases from J; bases unmatched to any gene: 7. This chain's CDR3 is CASSWGLAGDLYQETQYF. In nucleotides, the CDR3 is TGCGCCAGCAGCTGGGGACTAGCGGGGGACCTGTACCAAGAGACCCAGTACTTC.

This clonotype was detected many times. The CDR3 here is CASSGDVSYGYTF. CDR3 sequence (DNA): TGCGCCAGCAGCGGGGACGTAAGCTATGGCTACACCTTC. The rearrangement uses TRBV5-1 and TRBJ1-2; tentatively, D is TRBD1 (5 bases). Per germline, CDR1 SGHRS and CDR2 YFSETQ. The CDR3 runs to 13 residues. The V end lost 4 bases, the J end lost 4 bases, and 11 bases lay between the germline ends.

V is TRBV9 and J is TRBJ2-1, with TRBD2 identical over 13 bases. Unmatched junction bases numbered 7, after V lost 4 bases and J lost 9 bases. The CDR3 length is 15 residues. Germline CDR1 SGDLS, CDR2 YYNGEE. The CDR3 is CASSHTSGGAGEQFF. CDR3 nucleotide sequence: TGTGCCAGCAGCCACACTAGCGGGGGGGCTGGTGAGCAGTTCTTC.

CDR3 sequence (DNA): TGTGCCAGCAGCTTGGAGCTCCAAGAGACCCAGTACTTC. It yields the protein CASSLELQETQYF. This rearrangement joins TRBV13 to TRBJ2-5; D uncertain. The CDR3 loop spans 13 amino acids. In germline, CDR1 is PRHDT, CDR2 FYEKMQ (reference sequence). Trimming took off 3 bases at V and 1 base at J, with 6 bases between the two ends.

The J gene is TRBJ1-3, the V gene TRBV5-6; the D is unclear. This CDR3 has 17 amino acids. The V end was cut by 0 bases, the J end by 0 bases, with 13 bases between. Germline CDR1 is SGHDT and CDR2 is YYEEEE. CDR3 sequence: CASSLGWPLSSGNTIYF. CDR3 DNA sequence: TGTGCCAGCAGCTTGGGCTGGCCATTGAGCTCTGGAAACACCATATATTTT.

This clonotype showed up many times. The chain links TRBV3-1 to TRBJ1-3, with 8 bases that match TRBD1. Germline values: CDR1 LGHDT, CDR2 YNNKEL (reference sequence). V lost 6 bases, J lost 2 bases, and 6 bases stayed unmatched. The CDR3 spans 15 residues. This chain's CDR3 is CASSLTGDAGNTIYF. The CDR3 DNA sequence: TGTGCCAGCAGTCTGACAGGGGACGCTGGAAACACCATATATTTT.

This chain uses TRBV5-1 with TRBJ1-4, with D possibly TRBD1 on 5 matching bases. Trimming removed 0 bases at V and 5 bases at J, with 11 bases between. CDR3 size: 15 residues. Germline CDR1 is SGHRS and CDR2 is YFSETQ. The CDR3 loop is CASSLGDGGNEKLFF. CDR3 DNA sequence: TGCGCCAGCAGCTTGGGGGACGGGGGAAATGAAAAACTGTTTTTT.

Only a few counts were recorded for this clonotype. V and J are TRBV3-1 and TRBJ1-5, with D maybe TRBD1 (6 bases). Deletions cut 1 base from V and 2 bases from J, with 9 bases between. The CDR3 is 15 amino acids. CDR1 is LGHDT and CDR2 is YNNKEL in the germline V gene (reference sequence). The CDR3: CASSQGSGGNQPQHF. CDR3 nucleotide sequence: TGTGCCAGCAGCCAAGGGTCAGGGGGCAATCAGCCCCAGCATTTT.

This clonotype was counted between two and nine times. V usage is TRBV5-1 and J usage is TRBJ2-5; 8 bases are shared with TRBD2. V lost 3 bases to trimming and J lost 0 bases; unmatched junction nucleotides: 7. Germline values: CDR1 SGHRS, CDR2 YFSETQ. The CDR3 is 16 amino acids. The CDR3 DNA sequence: TGCGCCAGCAGCTCGGGGACTAGACTAAACCAAGAGACCCAGTACTTC. This gives the protein CASSSGTRLNQETQYF. The full variable domain, with the rest looked up from reference TRBV5-1 and TRBJ2-5, is KAGVTQTPRYLIKTRGQQVTLSCSPISGHRSVSWYQQTPGQGLQFLFEYFSETQRNKGNFPGRFSGRQFSNSRSEMNVSTLELGDSALYLCASSSGTRLNQETQYFGPGTRLLVL.

The rearrangement links TRBV4-1 to TRBJ2-3; D gene unclear. V lost 1 base to trimming and J lost 4 bases, with 15 bases between them. The length of the CDR3 is 16 residues. Germline CDR1 and CDR2: MGHRA and YSYEKL. The CDR3 loop is CASSQVPGWTADTQYF. CDR3 nucleotide sequence: TGCGCCAGCAGCCAAGTCCCCGGATGGACGGCAGATACGCAGTATTTT.

This clonotype has only a few counts. J is TRBJ2-1 and V is TRBV6-5; the D is unclear. Germline lookup yields CDR1 MNHEY and CDR2 SVGAGI. The CDR3 covers 14 residues. V shed 2 bases and J shed 9 bases, with 14 bases lying between them. The CDR3 bases are TGTGCCAGCAGTTACCTCGGGCCCCCGGTTGAGCAGTTCTTC. Its translation is CASSYLGPPVEQFF.

This chain uses TRBV5-5 with TRBJ2-7, with D tentatively TRBD2 (5 bases). Germline CDR1 is SGHKS and CDR2 is YYEKEE (reference sequence). There are 15 residues in the CDR3. V lost 1 base to trimming and J lost 0 bases, with 11 bases between them. In DNA form, the CDR3 reads TGTGCCAGCAGCTTGCTCGGGGAGAGCTCCTACGAGCAGTACTTC. This translates into CASSLLGESSYEQYF.

This clonotype was recorded a few times. J is TRBJ2-3 and V is TRBV18; D call uncertain. V was trimmed by 2 bases and J by 2 bases, leaving 14 bases between them. Per germline, CDR1 KGHSH and CDR2 LQKENI. The CDR3 extends over 16 amino acids. The CDR3 region has the DNA TGTGCCAGCTCACCATCGAGCCCCAGCGCCACAGATACGCAGTATTTT. Amino acids: CASSPSSPSATDTQYF.

This clonotype was found many times. J is TRBJ2-5 and V is TRBV5-8; 7 bases align to TRBD1. The germline V gene has CDR1 SGHTS and CDR2 YDEGEE. The CDR3 runs to 14 residues. With V trimmed by 7 bases and J by 6 bases, 12 bases remained unmatched. CDR3 protein: CASGEKGGGKTQYF. CDR3 nucleotides: TGTGCCAGCGGCGAAAAAGGGGGCGGAAAGACCCAGTACTTC.

The table lists this clonotype with a few counts. This rearrangement joins TRBV5-4 to TRBJ1-6, with D unresolved. Germline lookup yields CDR1 SGHNT and CDR2 YYREEE (reference sequence). The CDR3 is 15 amino acids. V gave up 0 bases and J gave up 9 bases, with 13 bases separating them. Written as DNA, the CDR3 is TGTGCCAGCAGCTTGGGTCCCGGGTTGCGTTCACCCCTCCACTTT. Translated, it gives CASSLGPGLRSPLHF. Complete variable domain (other parts from reference TRBV5-4 and TRBJ1-6): ETGVTQSPTHLIKTRGQQVTLRCSSQSGHNTVSWYQQALGQGPQFIFQYYREEENGRGNFPPRFSGLQFPNYSSELNVNALELDDSALYLCASSLGPGLRSPLHFGNGTRLTVT.

This clonotype has only a few counts. The CDR3, as DNA: TGTGCCAGGGAAGGGGAGTCCGACGAGCAGTACGTC. As protein: CAREGESDEQYV. V is TRBV24-1 and J is TRBJ2-7; either TRBD1 or TRBD2 may supply D (5 bases each). V was pared by 11 bases and J by 5 bases, with 15 bases between. The CDR3 runs 12 residues. Germline V gene lookup returns CDR1 KGHDR and CDR2 SFDVKD.

This clonotype appeared many times. This sequence joins TRBV4-3 and TRBJ2-3; the match to TRBD1 covers 8 bases. Germline CDR1 is LGHNA and CDR2 is YSLEER. After removal of 0 bases from V and 5 bases from J, the junction contained 4 bases not matched to a gene. The CDR3 runs 15 residues. Written as DNA, the CDR3 is TGCGCCAGCAGCCAAGACAGGGGGCAGGTAGATACGCAGTATTTT. Encoded protein: CASSQDRGQVDTQYF.

The gene calls are TRBV12-3 or TRBV12-4 and TRBJ2-3; D is uncertain. This CDR3 has 15 residues. The V end was cut by 2 bases, the J end by 2 bases, with 11 bases between. The CDR3 loop is CASSLMVAPTDTQYF. The CDR3 DNA reads TGTGCCAGCAGTTTAATGGTAGCCCCCACAGATACGCAGTATTTT.

DNA for the CDR3: TGTGCCACCTTTGGGGGGGCGTACACCGGGGAGCTGTTTTTT. This encodes CATFGGAYTGELFF. The genes are TRBV19 and TRBJ2-2; D might be TRBD2 (7 bases). Deletions cut 10 bases from V and 3 bases from J, with 15 bases between. CDR1 is LNHDA and CDR2 is SQIVND in the germline V gene (reference sequence). The CDR3 consists of 14 residues.

The genes are TRBV7-2 and TRBJ1-2; tentatively, D is TRBD1 (5 bases). CDR1 and CDR2 (germline): SGHTA, FQGNSA. V was trimmed by 4 bases and J by 0 bases, leaving 9 bases between them. CDR3 size: 14 residues. CDR3 sequence (DNA): TGTGCCAGCAGCTCCAGGGATCCTAACTATGGCTACACCTTC. It yields the protein CASSSRDPNYGYTF. Full variable domain (outside the CDR3, taken from reference TRBV7-2 and TRBJ1-2): GAGVSQSPSNKVTEKGKDVELRCDPISGHTALYWYRQSLGQGLEFLIYFQGNSAPDKSGLPSDRFSAERTGGSVSTLTIQRTQQEDSAVYLCASSSRDPNYGYTFGSGTRLTVV.

This clonotype was seen a single time. This rearrangement joins TRBV20-1 to TRBJ2-3, with 7 positions matching TRBD2. CDR3 length equals 15 residues. Germline trimming cut 3 bases from V and 1 base from J; bases unmatched to any gene: 7. Germline V gives CDR1 DFQATT, CDR2 SNEGSKA (reference sequence). In DNA, the CDR3 is TGCAGTGCTAGGAGGGCTAGCGGACGCACAGATACGCAGTATTTT. Its protein is CSARRASGRTDTQYF.